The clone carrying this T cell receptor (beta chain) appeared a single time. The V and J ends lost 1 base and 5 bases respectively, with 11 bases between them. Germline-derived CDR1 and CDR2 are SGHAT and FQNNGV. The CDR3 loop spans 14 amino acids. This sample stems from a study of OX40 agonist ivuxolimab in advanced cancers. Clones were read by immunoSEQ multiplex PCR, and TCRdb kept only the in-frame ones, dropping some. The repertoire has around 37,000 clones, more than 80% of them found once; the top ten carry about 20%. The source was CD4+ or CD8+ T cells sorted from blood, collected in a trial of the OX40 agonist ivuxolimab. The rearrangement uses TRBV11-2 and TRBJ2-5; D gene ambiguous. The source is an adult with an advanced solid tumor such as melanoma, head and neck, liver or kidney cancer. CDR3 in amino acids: CASSLGWVGETQYF. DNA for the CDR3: TGTGCCAGCAGCTTAGGATGGGTAGGGGAGACCCAGTACTTC. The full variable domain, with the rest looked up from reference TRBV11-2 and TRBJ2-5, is EAGVAQSPRYKIIEKRQSVAFWCNPISGHATLYWYQQILGQGPKLLIQFQNNGVVDDSQLPKDRFSAERLKGVDSTLKIQPAKLEDSAVYLCASSLGWVGETQYFGPGTRLLVL.